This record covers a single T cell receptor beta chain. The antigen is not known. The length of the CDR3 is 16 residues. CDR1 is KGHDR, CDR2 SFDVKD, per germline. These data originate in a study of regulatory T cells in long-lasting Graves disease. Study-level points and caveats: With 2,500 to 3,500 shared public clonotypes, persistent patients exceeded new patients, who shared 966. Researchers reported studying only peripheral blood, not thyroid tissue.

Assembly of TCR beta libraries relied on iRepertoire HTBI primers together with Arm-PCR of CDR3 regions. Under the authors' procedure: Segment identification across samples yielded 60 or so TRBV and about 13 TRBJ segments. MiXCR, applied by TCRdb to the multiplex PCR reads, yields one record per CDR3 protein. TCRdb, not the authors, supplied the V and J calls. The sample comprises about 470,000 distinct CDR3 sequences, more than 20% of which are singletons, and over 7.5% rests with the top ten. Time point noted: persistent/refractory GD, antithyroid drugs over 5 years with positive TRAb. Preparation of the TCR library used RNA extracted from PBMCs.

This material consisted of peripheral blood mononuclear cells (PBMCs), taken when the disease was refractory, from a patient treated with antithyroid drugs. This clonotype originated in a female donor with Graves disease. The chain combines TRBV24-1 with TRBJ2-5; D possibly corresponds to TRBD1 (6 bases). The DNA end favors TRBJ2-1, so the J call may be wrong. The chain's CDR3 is CATSDLEGDVGNEQFF. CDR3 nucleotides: TGTGCCACCAGTGATTTAGAGGGGGACGTAGGCAATGAGCAGTTCTTC.